These 20 T cell receptor beta chains came from one sample sequenced in a study of cytomegalovirus exposure and HLA in healthy donors. Vbeta (60) and Jbeta (13) primers were used in the PCR. The method was immunoSEQ multiplex PCR; TCRdb's version includes in-frame clones alone and lacks a portion of them. This table has 120,000 or so clones, roughly 80% appearing once. The sample was PBMCs. The receptors come from a man aged 50-59 years in good health and CMV-seropositive.

This rearrangement joins TRBV7-3 to TRBJ1-3, with 7 bases fitting TRBD1. The germline V gene encodes CDR1 SGHTA and CDR2 FQGTGA. J was trimmed by 0 bases and V by 5 bases; bases with no gene match: 4. The CDR3 is made up of 15 amino acids. Written as DNA, the CDR3 is TGTGCCAGCAGCATAGACAGGGACTCTGGAAACACCATATATTTT. This encodes CASSIDRDSGNTIYF.

The rearrangement joins TRBV19 to TRBJ1-6; 8 bases agree with TRBD1. The CDR3 consists of 15 residues. Per the germline V gene, CDR1 is LNHDA and CDR2 is SQIVND (reference sequence). V gave up 10 bases and J gave up 3 bases; unmatched junction bases: 8. In DNA form, the CDR3 reads TGTGCCACCAAGACCGGGACAGGCTATAATTCACCCCTCCACTTT. It translates to CATKTGTGYNSPLHF. Full variable domain (missing parts from reference TRBV19 and TRBJ1-6): DGGITQSPKYLFRKEGQNVTLSCEQNLNHDAMYWYRQDPGQGLRLIYYSQIVNDFQKGDIAEGYSVSREKKESFPLTVTSAQKNPTAFYLCATKTGTGYNSPLHFGNGTRLTVT.

The chain employs TRBV10-3 and TRBJ2-3; D might be TRBD1 (6 bases). Germline V lookup: CDR1 ENHRY, CDR2 SYGVKD. The length of the CDR3 is 17 residues. V was shortened by 6 bases and J by 2 bases, with 21 bases between the two germline ends. The CDR3 is CAIRRSPVGASTDTQYF. In DNA form, the CDR3 reads TGTGCCATCAGGCGGTCACCCGTGGGGGCCTCCACAGATACGCAGTATTTT.

The chain is built from TRBV5-1 and TRBJ2-5, with a possible D match to TRBD2 (7 bases). V was shortened by 5 bases and J by 4 bases, with 12 bases between the two germline ends. Germline V gives CDR1 SGHRS, CDR2 YFSETQ. The CDR3 extends over 13 amino acids. The DNA of the CDR3 is TGCGCCAGCAGTACGGGGGGCGTAGAGACCCAGTACTTC. It translates to CASSTGGVETQYF.

The chain carries TRBV5-1 and TRBJ1-4; D is possibly TRBD1 (5 bases). V lost 0 bases and J lost 7, with 10 bases in between. CDR1 SGHRS and CDR2 YFSETQ come from the germline V gene. The CDR3 has 14 amino acids. CDR3 sequence (DNA): TGCGCCAGCAGCTTGGTGGGGGGAGGTGAAAAACTGTTTTTT. It specifies CASSLVGGGEKLFF.

This chain joins TRBV6-6 and TRBJ1-2; D remains ambiguous. Germline assignment: CDR1 MNHNY and CDR2 SVGAGI (reference sequence). The CDR3 runs 15 residues. The V and J ends lost 4 bases and 8 bases respectively, with 20 bases between them. The CDR3 DNA is TGTGCCAGCAGTTTCGAGTTTTCAGGAGCGGGGGGCTACACCTTC. This codes for CASSFEFSGAGGYTF.

This chain joins TRBV5-6 and TRBJ1-1, with a tentative D call TRBD1 (5 bases). Germline-derived CDR1 and CDR2 are SGHDT and YYEEEE. V was clipped by 1 base and J by 0 bases, with 16 bases between them. The CDR3 spans 17 residues. The CDR3 DNA is TGTGCCAGCAGCTTGCAAGGGAGGCGGGGCATGAACACTGAAGCTTTCTTT. Protein sequence: CASSLQGRRGMNTEAFF.

The V call is TRBV2, the J call TRBJ2-3; 7 bases line up with TRBD2. The junction had 8 bases not matched to a gene; V was cut back by 7 bases and J by 1 base. Germline V gives CDR1 SNHLY, CDR2 FYNNEI. The CDR3 contains 15 residues. The CDR3 sequence: CASTRGREGTDTQYF. CDR3 bases: TGTGCCAGCACTCGAGGGAGGGAGGGCACAGATACGCAGTATTTT.

The sample holds many counts of this clone. J is TRBJ1-5 and V is TRBV19; the D gene is possibly TRBD1 (5 bases). The CDR3 loop spans 16 amino acids. V lost 4 bases and J 3 bases, leaving 16 bases between the germline ends. Germline V lookup: CDR1 LNHDA, CDR2 SQIVND (reference sequence). CDR3 nucleotides: TGTGCCAGTAGTACCTCTAGGGGAACAAACAATCAGCCCCAGCATTTT. As protein: CASSTSRGTNNQPQHF.

This clone is classed as medium-sized. The J gene is TRBJ2-3, the V gene TRBV5-1; D call uncertain. V was cut by 0 bases and J by 3 bases, with 14 bases left in between. CDR1 and CDR2 (germline): SGHRS, YFSETQ. CDR3 length: 16 residues. The CDR3 coding sequence is TGCGCCAGCAGCTTGGATGCACACAGACCAACAGATACGCAGTATTTT. Translated, it gives CASSLDAHRPTDTQYF.

The chain employs TRBV14 and TRBJ2-1; TRBD2 is a possible D gene (5 bases). The CDR3 has 14 amino acids. Looked up from germline, CDR1 is SGHDN and CDR2 is FVKESK. Trimming cost V 4 bases and J 4 bases, with 11 bases left between them. CDR3 nucleotides: TGTGCCAGCAGCCCGTTGTCGGGGTACAATGAGCAGTTCTTC. The encoded protein is CASSPLSGYNEQFF.

The chain recombines TRBV21-1 with TRBJ2-7; no check of the table's D call, TRBD2, against the DNA was made. TRBV21-1 is noted as a pseudogene. The CDR3 has 16 residues. The CDR3: CASSKGGGGSSYEQYF. As DNA, the CDR3 is TGTGCCAGCAGCAAAGGTGGGGGGGGAAGCTCCTACGAGCAGTACTTC.

V usage is TRBV5-6 and J usage is TRBJ1-3; D remains unclear. Germline V gene data show CDR1 as SGHDT and CDR2 as YYEEEE. The CDR3 loop spans 17 amino acids. V gave up 4 bases and J gave up 0 bases, with 17 bases separating them. The CDR3 sequence is CASSPLEGRASGNTIYF. The CDR3 region has the DNA TGTGCCAGCAGCCCACTAGAGGGTCGCGCCTCTGGAAACACCATATATTTT.

The CDR3 nucleotides are TGTGCCAGCAGCACCGGACAGGGGCGTTACAATGAGCAGTTCTTC. It specifies CASSTGQGRYNEQFF. The chain uses TRBV7-8 and TRBJ2-1; 9 bases align to TRBD1. J lost 4 bases, V lost 5 bases, and 6 bases had no gene match. The CDR3 has 15 amino acids. Germline V CDR1 and CDR2: SGHVS, FQNEAQ.

V usage is TRBV10-3 and J usage is TRBJ2-7; the D gene is possibly TRBD2 (7 bases). Trimming removed 5 bases at V and 6 bases at J, with 14 bases between. The CDR3 sequence is 13 residues long. The germline V gene has CDR1 ENHRY and CDR2 SYGVKD. The CDR3 sequence is CAISPRGAGEQYF. CDR3 DNA: TGTGCCATCAGTCCCCGGGGGGCGGGCGAGCAGTACTTC.

This chain uses TRBV5-1 with TRBJ2-1, with 12 bases identical to TRBD2. The CDR3 runs to 17 residues. With V trimmed by 2 bases and J by 5 bases, 8 bases remained unmatched. Germline V lookup: CDR1 SGHRS, CDR2 YFSETQ. CDR3 sequence reads: CASSFLPGLAGNNEQFF. CDR3 sequence (DNA): TGCGCCAGCAGCTTTCTACCGGGACTAGCGGGCAACAATGAGCAGTTCTTC.

J is TRBJ2-3 and V is TRBV15; 9 bases align to TRBD1. Per germline, CDR1 LNHNV and CDR2 YYDKDF (reference sequence). The CDR3 consists of 15 residues. V dropped 1 base and J dropped 5; count of bases not matched to a gene: 4. The CDR3 loop is CATSRGGQGGDTQYF. The CDR3 bases are TGTGCCACCAGCAGAGGGGGACAGGGTGGAGATACGCAGTATTTT. Full variable domain (rest looked up from reference TRBV15 and TRBJ2-3): DAMVIQNPRYQVTQFGKPVTLSCSQTLNHNVMYWYQQKSSQAPKLLFHYYDKDFNNEADTPDNFQSRRPNTSFCFLDIRSPGLGDTAMYLCATSRGGQGGDTQYFGPGTRLTVL.

The rearrangement links TRBV4-1 to TRBJ1-1; D possibly corresponds to TRBD1 (6 bases). Looked up from germline, CDR1 is MGHRA and CDR2 is YSYEKL. The CDR3 contains 13 residues. V was pared by 7 bases and J by 2 bases, with 11 bases between. Written as DNA, the CDR3 is TGCGCCAGCAAGGGGGGGCCCAACACTGAAGCTTTCTTT. As protein: CASKGGPNTEAFF.

V and J are TRBV28 and TRBJ1-1, with D possibly matching TRBD1 (5 bases). The germline gives CDR1 MDHEN, CDR2 SYDVKM. This CDR3 has 15 amino acids. Trimming took 1 base from V and 1 from J, leaving 10 bases between them. This CDR3 is CASSLLEGANTEAFF. CDR3 bases: TGTGCCAGCAGTTTATTAGAAGGGGCGAACACTGAAGCTTTCTTT.

The J gene is TRBJ1-2, the V gene TRBV18; the D gene is possibly TRBD1 (5 bases). Germline CDR1 KGHSH, CDR2 LQKENI. V lost 6 bases and J 3 bases, leaving 11 bases between the germline ends. The CDR3 has 13 amino acids. CDR3 in DNA: TGTGCCAGCTCCCCCCAGACAGACTATGGCTACACCTTC. This codes for CASSPQTDYGYTF.